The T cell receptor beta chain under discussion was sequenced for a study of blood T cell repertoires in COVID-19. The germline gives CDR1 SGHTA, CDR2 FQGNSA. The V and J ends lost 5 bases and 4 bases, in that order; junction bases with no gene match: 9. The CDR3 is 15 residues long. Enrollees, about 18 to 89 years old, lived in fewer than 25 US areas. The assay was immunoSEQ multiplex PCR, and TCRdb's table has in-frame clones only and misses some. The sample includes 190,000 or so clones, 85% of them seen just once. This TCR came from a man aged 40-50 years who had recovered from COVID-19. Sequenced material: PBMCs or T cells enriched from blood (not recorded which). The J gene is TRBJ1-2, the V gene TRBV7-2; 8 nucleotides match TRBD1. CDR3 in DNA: TGTGCCAGCAGCAATTCAGGGGGCCGGGGCTATGGCTACACCTTC. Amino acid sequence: CASSNSGGRGYGYTF.